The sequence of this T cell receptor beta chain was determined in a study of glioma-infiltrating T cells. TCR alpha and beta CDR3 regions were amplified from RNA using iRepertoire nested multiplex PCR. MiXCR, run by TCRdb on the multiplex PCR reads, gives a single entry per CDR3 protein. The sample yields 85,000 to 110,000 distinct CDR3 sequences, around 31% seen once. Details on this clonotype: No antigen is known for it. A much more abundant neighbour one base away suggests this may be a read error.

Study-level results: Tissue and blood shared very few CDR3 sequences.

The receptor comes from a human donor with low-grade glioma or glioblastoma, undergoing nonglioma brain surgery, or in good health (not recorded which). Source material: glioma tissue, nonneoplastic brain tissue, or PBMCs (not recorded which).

The CDR3 reads CASSYRLQGEETKYF. In nucleotides, the CDR3 is TGTGCCAGCAGTTACAGATTACAGGGGGAAGAGACCAAGTACTTC. The gene calls are TRBV6-8 and TRBJ2-5, with 8 bases fitting TRBD1. The CDR3 runs to 15 residues. Germline CDR1 reads MNHGY; CDR2 reads SAAAGT.